The clone carrying this T cell receptor (beta chain) was counted between two and nine times. Authors' processing steps: Nucleated cell counts were estimated from reference gene primer amplification. The data were produced by immunoSEQ multiplex PCR, yet TCRdb's version contains in-frame clones alone and is incomplete. V, J and clone size are those of that table, while D and trimming were read from the DNA. The table shows about 170,000 clones, with 83% occurring only once. Germline V gene lookup returns CDR1 PRHDT and CDR2 FYEKMQ (reference sequence). This CDR3 region has 16 residues. Trimming took 3 bases from V and 1 from J; bases not matched to a gene: 8. This specimen comes from a study of blood T cell repertoires in COVID-19. As for the study in general: Both acute and convalescent COVID-19 samples were obtained from the United States, Italy and Spain. PBMCs, B-cell-depleted T cells, or T cells provided the cDNA or gDNA that made up the material.

The chain combines TRBV13 with TRBJ2-7, with 8 positions matching TRBD1. The sequencing input was peripheral blood. The receptor's source is a woman aged 80 or over with acute or convalescent COVID-19. The CDR3 coding sequence is TGTGCCAGCAGCTTCCTTAGGACAGGGCCGTCCTACGAGCAGTACTTC. Its translation is CASSFLRTGPSYEQYF.